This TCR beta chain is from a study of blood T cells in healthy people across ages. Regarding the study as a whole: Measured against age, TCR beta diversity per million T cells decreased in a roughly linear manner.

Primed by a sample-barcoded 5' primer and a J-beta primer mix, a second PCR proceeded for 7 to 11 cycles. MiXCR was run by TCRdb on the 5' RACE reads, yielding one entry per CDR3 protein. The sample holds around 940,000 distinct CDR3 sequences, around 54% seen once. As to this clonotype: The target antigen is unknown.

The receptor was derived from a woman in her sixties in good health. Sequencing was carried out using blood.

CDR3 in DNA: TGTGCCAGCAGCCTAAACGGAGCTAGCGCAGTTACGCAGTATTTT. This encodes CASSLNGASAVTQYF. The chain combines TRBV7-9 with TRBJ2-3; tentatively, D is TRBD2 (6 bases). The CDR3 covers 15 residues. Germline-derived CDR1 and CDR2 are SEHNR and FQNEAQ (reference sequence). Trimming stripped 5 bases from V and 8 bases from J, with 20 bases between. Combining the CDR3 with reference TRBV7-9 and TRBJ2-3 gives the whole variable domain DTGVSQNPRHKITKRGQNVTFRCDPISEHNRLYWYRQTLGQGPEFLTYFQNEAQLEKSRLLSDRFSAERPKGSFSTLEIQRTEQGDSAMYLCASSLNGASAVTQYFGPGTRLTVL.